These T cell receptor beta chains were read from a single sample in a study of cytomegalovirus exposure and HLA in healthy donors. Sequencing was performed with immunoSEQ multiplex PCR; in TCRdb, only in-frame clones are kept and a portion is missing. The sample shows 220,000 or so clones, roughly 70% of them seen only once. Sequencing used PBMCs. These receptors came from a young woman in good health and CMV-seronegative. CDR3s include the opening cysteine and the closing phenylalanine or tryptophan. A D gene is named only where the DNA matches it firmly. Clone size is not always given. Where it is, it says once, few, many or a class for expanded clones.

d_call: TRBD1; v_call: TRBV6-1; clone_size: -; j_call: TRBJ1-5; cdr3_nt: TGTGCCAGCAGTGCTACAGGGGGCGGGCAGCCCCAGCATTTT; cdr3_aa: CASSATGGGQPQHF
d_call: TRBD1; v_call: TRBV16; clone_size: -; j_call: TRBJ2-7; cdr3_nt: TGTGCCAGCAGCCAATCGCCCGGGACAGGGCAAGCCTACGAGCAGTACTTC; cdr3_aa: CASSQSPGTGQAYEQYF
d_call: TRBD1; v_call: TRBV7-9; clone_size: -; j_call: TRBJ1-6; cdr3_nt: TGTGCCAGCAGAGACACAGGGGCGGGTTCACCCCTCCACTTT; cdr3_aa: CASRDTGAGSPLHF
d_call: -; v_call: TRBV5-1; clone_size: once; j_call: TRBJ2-2; cdr3_nt: TGCGCCAGCAGCCGGGGAGACACCGGGGAGCTGTTTTTT; cdr3_aa: CASSRGDTGELFF
d_call: -; v_call: TRBV2; clone_size: -; j_call: TRBJ1-3; cdr3_nt: TGTGCCAGCAGTGAGGACAGCCACTCTGGAAACACCATATATTTT; cdr3_aa: CASSEDSHSGNTIYF
d_call: TRBD2; v_call: TRBV10-1; clone_size: once; j_call: TRBJ2-3; cdr3_nt: TGCGCCAGCAGTGAGTTGGCGGGAGGGCCCTCGGATACGCAGTATTTT; cdr3_aa: CASSELAGGPSDTQYF
d_call: -; v_call: TRBV7-9; clone_size: -; j_call: TRBJ1-4; cdr3_nt: TGTGCCAGCAGCCTCAACAGTGAAAAACTGTTTTTT; cdr3_aa: CASSLNSEKLFF
d_call: -; v_call: TRBV4-1; clone_size: -; j_call: TRBJ1-1; cdr3_nt: TGCGCCAGCAGCCAAGATGCGGAAACTGAAGCTTTCTTT; cdr3_aa: CASSQDAETEAFF
d_call: -; v_call: TRBV5-1; clone_size: few; j_call: TRBJ2-5; cdr3_nt: TGCGCCAGCAGCCCCTCCGGGACTCAAGAGACCCAGTACTTC; cdr3_aa: CASSPSGTQETQYF
d_call: -; v_call: TRBV25-1; clone_size: -; j_call: TRBJ2-7; cdr3_nt: TGTGCCAGCAGTGCCGCCGGCTCCTACGAGCAGTACTTC; cdr3_aa: CASSAAGSYEQYF
d_call: -; v_call: TRBV5-3; clone_size: few; j_call: TRBJ2-3; cdr3_nt: TGTGCCAGAAGCTTGATCCCACTTGCGTATTTT; cdr3_aa: CARSLIPLAYF
d_call: -; v_call: TRBV5-6; clone_size: many; j_call: TRBJ1-3; cdr3_nt: TGTGCCAGCAGCCCCCCCCAGGCAGTAGGTGGAAACACCATATATTTT; cdr3_aa: CASSPPQAVGGNTIYF
d_call: TRBD2; v_call: TRBV7-9; clone_size: -; j_call: TRBJ2-7; cdr3_nt: TGTGCCAGCAGCTTTTTTGCCCCCGGGGGGGAGGACGAGCAGTACTTC; cdr3_aa: CASSFFAPGGEDEQYF
d_call: -; v_call: TRBV6-5; clone_size: -; j_call: TRBJ1-1; cdr3_nt: TGTGCCAGCAGTGAACAAAGGGGAACTGAAGCTTTCTTT; cdr3_aa: CASSEQRGTEAFF
d_call: -; v_call: TRBV23-1; clone_size: -; j_call: TRBJ2-5; cdr3_nt: TGCGCCAGCACGGACATCCGGGCTCAAGAGACCCAGTACTTC; cdr3_aa: CASTDIRAQETQYF